The T cell receptor (beta chain) described here comes from a study of PD-1 blockade in classical Hodgkin lymphoma. Points from the study as a whole: What caused the repertoire differences, perhaps disease activity or prior therapy, remains undefined. Reported baseline diversity: healthy donors highest, relapsed/refractory patients lowest.

Regarding this clone: Antigen unknown.

Clones were sequenced by immunoSEQ multiplex PCR, and TCRdb holds only the in-frame ones, with some missing. In the table there are some 26,000 clones, about 93% of which are singletons. Between the trimmed V and J ends, which lost 0 bases and 0 bases, there was a span of 3 bases. The CDR3 runs 13 residues. CDR1 SGHRS and CDR2 YFSETQ come from the germline V gene. The time point: newly diagnosed, previously untreated cHL patient sample. Acting as the comparison were PBMCs from newly diagnosed, untreated classical Hodgkin lymphoma. This sequence joins TRBV5-1 and TRBJ1-1; D not resolved. The sample consisted of peripheral blood mononuclear cells (PBMCs). This TCR was recovered from a human donor with classical Hodgkin lymphoma. CDR3 nucleotide sequence: TGCGCCAGCAGCTTGGTCCTGAACACTGAAGCTTTCTTT. This codes for CASSLVLNTEAFF.